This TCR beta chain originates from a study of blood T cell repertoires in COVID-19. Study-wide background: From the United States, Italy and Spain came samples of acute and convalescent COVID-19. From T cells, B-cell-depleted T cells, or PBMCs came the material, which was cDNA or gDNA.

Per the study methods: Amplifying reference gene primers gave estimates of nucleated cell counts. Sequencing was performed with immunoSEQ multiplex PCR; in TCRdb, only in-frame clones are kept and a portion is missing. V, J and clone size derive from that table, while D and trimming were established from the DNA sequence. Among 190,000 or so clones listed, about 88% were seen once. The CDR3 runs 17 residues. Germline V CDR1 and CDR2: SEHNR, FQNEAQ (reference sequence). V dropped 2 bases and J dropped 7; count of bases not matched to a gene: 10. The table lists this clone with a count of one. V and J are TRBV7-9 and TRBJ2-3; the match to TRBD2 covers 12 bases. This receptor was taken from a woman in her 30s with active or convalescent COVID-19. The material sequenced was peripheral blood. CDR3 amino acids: CASSLWGQGLAGYTQYF. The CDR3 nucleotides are TGTGCCAGCAGCTTATGGGGCCAAGGACTAGCGGGGTATACGCAGTATTTT.